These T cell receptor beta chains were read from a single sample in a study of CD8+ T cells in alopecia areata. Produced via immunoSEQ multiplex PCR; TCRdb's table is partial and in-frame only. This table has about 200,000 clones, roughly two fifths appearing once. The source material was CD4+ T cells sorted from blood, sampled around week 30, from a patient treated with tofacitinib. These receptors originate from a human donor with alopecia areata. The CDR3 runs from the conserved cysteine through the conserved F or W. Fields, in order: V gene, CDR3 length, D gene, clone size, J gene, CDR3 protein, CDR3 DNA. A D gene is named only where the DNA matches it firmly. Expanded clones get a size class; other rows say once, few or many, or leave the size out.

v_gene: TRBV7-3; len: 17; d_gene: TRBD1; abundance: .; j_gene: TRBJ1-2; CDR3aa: CASSLRASGQGDYGYTF; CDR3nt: TGTGCCAGCAGCTTAAGAGCTTCTGGACAGGGAGACTATGGCTACACCTTC
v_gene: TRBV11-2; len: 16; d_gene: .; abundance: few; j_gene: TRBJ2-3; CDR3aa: CASCERAVPGIDTQYF; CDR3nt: TGTGCCAGCTGCGAAAGAGCGGTTCCAGGGATAGATACGCAGTATTTT
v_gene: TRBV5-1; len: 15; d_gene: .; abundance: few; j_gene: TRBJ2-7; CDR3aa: CASSPGAGQTYEQYF; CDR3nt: TGCGCCAGCAGCCCGGGGGCGGGACAAACCTACGAGCAGTACTTC
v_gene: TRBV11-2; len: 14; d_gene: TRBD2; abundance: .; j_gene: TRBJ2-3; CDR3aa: CASSYQRGIDTQYF; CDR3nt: TGTGCCAGCAGCTACCAGCGGGGGATAGATACGCAGTATTTT
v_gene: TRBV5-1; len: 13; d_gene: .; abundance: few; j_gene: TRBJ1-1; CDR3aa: CASAQVSNTEAFF; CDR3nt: TGCGCCAGCGCACAGGTTTCGAACACTGAAGCTTTCTTT
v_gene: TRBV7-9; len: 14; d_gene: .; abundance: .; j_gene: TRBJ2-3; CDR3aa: CASSSTNRTDTQYF; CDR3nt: TGTGCCAGCAGCTCGACTAACCGCACAGATACGCAGTATTTT
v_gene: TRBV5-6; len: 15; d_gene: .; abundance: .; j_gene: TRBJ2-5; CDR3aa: CASRRRPDFRETQYF; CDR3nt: TGTGCCAGCAGACGGAGGCCGGACTTTCGAGAGACCCAGTACTTC
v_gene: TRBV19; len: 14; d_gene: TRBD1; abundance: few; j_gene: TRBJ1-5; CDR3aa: CASSAGQSNQPQHF; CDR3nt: TGTGCCAGTAGTGCGGGACAGAGCAATCAGCCCCAGCATTTT
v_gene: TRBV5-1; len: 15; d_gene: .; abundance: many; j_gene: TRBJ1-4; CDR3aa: CASSLGRGINEKLFF; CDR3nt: TGCGCCAGCAGCTTGGGGAGGGGCATTAATGAAAAACTGTTTTTT
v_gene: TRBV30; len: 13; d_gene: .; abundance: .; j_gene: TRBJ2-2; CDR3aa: CAWSGSNTGELFF; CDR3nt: TGTGCCTGGAGTGGTTCGAACACCGGGGAGCTGTTTTTT
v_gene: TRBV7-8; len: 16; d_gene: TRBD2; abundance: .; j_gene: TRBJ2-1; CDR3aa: CASSLPRLAGDNEQFF; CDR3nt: TGTGCCAGCAGCTTACCCAGACTAGCGGGAGACAATGAGCAGTTCTTC
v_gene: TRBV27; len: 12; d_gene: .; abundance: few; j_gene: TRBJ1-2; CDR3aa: CASSPRGRGYTF; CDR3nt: TGTGCCAGCAGCCCGCGAGGGCGGGGCTACACCTTC
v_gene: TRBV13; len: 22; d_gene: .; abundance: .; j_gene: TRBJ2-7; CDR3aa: CASSYARRRPGEARKRTYEQYF; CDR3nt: TGTGCCAGCAGCTACGCTCGAAGGAGGCCGGGAGAGGCAAGGAAAAGAACCTACGAGCAGTACTTC
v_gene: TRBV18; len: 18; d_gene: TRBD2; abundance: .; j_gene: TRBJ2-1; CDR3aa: CASSPTSGGPSSYNEQFF; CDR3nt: TGTGCCAGCTCACCAACTAGCGGGGGCCCGAGCTCCTACAATGAGCAGTTCTTC
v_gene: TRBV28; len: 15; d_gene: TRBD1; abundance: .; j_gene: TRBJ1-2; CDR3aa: CASSLQDRGNYGYTF; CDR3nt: TGTGCCAGCAGTCTCCAGGACAGGGGGAACTATGGCTACACCTTC
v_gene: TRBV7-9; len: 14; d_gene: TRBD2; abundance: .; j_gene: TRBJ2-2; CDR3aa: CASSGLANTGELFF; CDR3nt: TGTGCCAGCAGCGGACTAGCGAACACCGGGGAGCTGTTTTTT
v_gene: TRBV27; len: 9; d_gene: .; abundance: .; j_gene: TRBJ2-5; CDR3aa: CAHVETQYF; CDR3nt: TGTGCCCACGTAGAGACCCAGTACTTC
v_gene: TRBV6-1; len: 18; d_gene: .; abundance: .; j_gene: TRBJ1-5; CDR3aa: CASSEYMDRPTSNQPQHF; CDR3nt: TGTGCCAGCAGTGAGTACATGGACAGACCCACGAGCAATCAGCCCCAGCATTTT
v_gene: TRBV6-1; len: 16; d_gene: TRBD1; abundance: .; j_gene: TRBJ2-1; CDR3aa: CASSASGTGVYNEQFF; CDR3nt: TGTGCCAGCAGTGCATCAGGGACAGGGGTTTACAATGAGCAGTTCTTC
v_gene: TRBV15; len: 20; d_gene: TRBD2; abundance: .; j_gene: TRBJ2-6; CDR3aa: CATSNPSGSGGFGGANVLTF; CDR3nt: TGTGCCACCAGCAACCCTAGTGGTAGCGGGGGGTTCGGTGGGGCCAACGTCCTGACTTTC
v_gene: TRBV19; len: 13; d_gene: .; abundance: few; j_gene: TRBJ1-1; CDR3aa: CASTGEIGAEAFF; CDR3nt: TGTGCCAGTACCGGGGAAATTGGGGCTGAAGCTTTCTTT
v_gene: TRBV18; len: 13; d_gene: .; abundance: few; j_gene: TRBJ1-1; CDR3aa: CASSPGGNTEAFF; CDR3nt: TGTGCCAGCTCACCAGGGGGGAACACTGAAGCTTTCTTT
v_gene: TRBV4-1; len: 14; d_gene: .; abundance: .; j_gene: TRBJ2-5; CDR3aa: CASSQVNRQETQYF; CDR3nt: TGCGCCAGCAGCCAAGTAAACAGACAAGAGACCCAGTACTTC